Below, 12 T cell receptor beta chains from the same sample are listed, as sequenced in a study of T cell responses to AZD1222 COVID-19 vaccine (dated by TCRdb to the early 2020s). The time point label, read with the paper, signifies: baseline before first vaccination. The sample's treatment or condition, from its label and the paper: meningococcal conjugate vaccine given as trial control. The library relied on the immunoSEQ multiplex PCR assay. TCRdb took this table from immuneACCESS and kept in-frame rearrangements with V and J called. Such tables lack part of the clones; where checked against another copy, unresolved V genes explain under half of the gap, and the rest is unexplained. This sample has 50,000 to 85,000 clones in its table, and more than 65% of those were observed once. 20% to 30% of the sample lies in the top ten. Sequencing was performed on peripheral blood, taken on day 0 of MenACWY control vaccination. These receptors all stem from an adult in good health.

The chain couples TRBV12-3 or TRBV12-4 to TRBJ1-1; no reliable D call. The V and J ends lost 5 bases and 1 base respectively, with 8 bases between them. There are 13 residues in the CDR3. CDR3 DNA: TGTGCCAGCAGTCCACAGACGAACACTGAAGCTTTCTTT. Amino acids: CASSPQTNTEAFF.

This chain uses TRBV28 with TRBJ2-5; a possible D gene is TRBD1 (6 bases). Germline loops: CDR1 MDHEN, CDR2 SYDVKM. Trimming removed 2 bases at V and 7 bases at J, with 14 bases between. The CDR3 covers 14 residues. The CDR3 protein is CASSLGGSFRTQYF. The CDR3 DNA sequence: TGTGCCAGCAGTTTAGGGGGCAGTTTCCGGACCCAGTACTTC.

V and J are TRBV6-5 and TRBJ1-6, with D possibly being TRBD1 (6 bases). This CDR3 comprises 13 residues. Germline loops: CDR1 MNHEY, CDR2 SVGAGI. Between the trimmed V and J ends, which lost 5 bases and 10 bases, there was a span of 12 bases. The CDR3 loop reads CASSPTGKSPLHF. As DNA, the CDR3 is TGTGCCAGCAGTCCGACAGGAAAGTCACCCCTCCACTTT.

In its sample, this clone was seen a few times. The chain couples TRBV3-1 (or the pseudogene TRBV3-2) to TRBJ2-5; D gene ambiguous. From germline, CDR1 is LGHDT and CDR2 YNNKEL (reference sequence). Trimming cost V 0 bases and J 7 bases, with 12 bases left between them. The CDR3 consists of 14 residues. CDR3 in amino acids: CASSQDSPIGTQYF. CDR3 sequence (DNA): TGTGCCAGCAGCCAAGATTCCCCGATCGGGACCCAGTACTTC.

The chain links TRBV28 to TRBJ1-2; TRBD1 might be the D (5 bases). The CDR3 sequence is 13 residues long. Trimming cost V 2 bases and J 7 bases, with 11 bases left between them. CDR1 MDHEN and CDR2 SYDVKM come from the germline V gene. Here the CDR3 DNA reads TGTGCCAGCAGTTTAGCCAGGGTGAGTGGCTACACCTTC. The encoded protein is CASSLARVSGYTF.

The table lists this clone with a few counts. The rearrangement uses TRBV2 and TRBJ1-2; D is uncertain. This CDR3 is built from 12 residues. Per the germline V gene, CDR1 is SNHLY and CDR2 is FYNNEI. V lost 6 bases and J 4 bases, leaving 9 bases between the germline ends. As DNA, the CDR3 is TGTGCCAGCAGGGGTACAGCCTATGGCTACACCTTC. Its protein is CASRGTAYGYTF.

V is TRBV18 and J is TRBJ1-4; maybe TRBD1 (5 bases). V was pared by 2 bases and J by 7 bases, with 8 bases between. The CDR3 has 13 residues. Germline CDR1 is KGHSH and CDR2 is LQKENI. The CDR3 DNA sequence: TGTGCCAGCTCACCAGGAGGGGCTGAAAAACTGTTTTTT. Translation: CASSPGGAEKLFF.

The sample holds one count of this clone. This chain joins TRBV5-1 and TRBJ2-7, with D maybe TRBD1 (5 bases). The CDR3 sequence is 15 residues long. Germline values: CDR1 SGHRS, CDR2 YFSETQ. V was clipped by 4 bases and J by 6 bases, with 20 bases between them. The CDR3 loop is CASSPFDRDQGEQYF. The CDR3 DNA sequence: TGCGCCAGCAGCCCTTTCGACCGAGATCAGGGCGAGCAGTACTTC.

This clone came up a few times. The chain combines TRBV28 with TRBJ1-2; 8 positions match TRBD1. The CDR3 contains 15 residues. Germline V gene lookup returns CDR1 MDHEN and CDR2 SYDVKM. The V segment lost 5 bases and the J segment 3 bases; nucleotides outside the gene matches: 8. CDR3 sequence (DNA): TGTGCCAGCAGTCCCGGGTGGGGACAGGACTATGGCTACACCTTC. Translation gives CASSPGWGQDYGYTF.

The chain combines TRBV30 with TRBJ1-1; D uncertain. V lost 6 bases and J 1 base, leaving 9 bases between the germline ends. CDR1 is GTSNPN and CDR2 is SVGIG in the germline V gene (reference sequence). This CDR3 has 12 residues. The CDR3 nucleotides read TGTGCCTGCGGGAGGCGGAACACTGAAGCTTTCTTT. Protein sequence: CACGRRNTEAFF.

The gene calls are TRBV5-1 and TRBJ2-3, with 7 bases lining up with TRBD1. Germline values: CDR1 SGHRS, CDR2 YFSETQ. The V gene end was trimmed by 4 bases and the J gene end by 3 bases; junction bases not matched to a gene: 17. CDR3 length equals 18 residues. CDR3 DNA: TGCGCCAGCAGCCCCCGGGCCCCCAGGGGGAGCAATACAGATACGCAGTATTTT. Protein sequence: CASSPRAPRGSNTDTQYF.

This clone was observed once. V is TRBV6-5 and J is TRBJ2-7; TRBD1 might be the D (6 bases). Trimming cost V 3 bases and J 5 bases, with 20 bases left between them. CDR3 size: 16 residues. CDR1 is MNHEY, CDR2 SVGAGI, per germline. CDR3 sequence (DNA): TGTGCCAGCAGTTATTGGGCAGGGGTGTCCGTCCACGAGCAGTACTTC. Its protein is CASSYWAGVSVHEQYF.